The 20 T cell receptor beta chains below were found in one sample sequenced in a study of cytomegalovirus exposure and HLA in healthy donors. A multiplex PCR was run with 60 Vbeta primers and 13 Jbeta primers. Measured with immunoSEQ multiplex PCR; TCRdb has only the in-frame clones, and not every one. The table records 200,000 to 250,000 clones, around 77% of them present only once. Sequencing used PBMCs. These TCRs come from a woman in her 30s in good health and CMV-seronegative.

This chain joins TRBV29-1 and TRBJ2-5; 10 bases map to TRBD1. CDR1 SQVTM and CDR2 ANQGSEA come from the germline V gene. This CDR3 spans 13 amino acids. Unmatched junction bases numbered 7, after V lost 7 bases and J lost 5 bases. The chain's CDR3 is CSGGQGVGETQYF. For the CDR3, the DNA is TGCAGCGGCGGACAGGGGGTTGGGGAGACCCAGTACTTC. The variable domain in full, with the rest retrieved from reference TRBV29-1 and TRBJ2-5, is SAVISQKPSRDICQRGTSLTIQCQVDSQVTMMFWYRQQPGQSLTLIATANQGSEATYESGFVIDKFPISRPNLTFSTLTVSNMSPEDSSIYLCSGGQGVGETQYFGPGTRLLVL.

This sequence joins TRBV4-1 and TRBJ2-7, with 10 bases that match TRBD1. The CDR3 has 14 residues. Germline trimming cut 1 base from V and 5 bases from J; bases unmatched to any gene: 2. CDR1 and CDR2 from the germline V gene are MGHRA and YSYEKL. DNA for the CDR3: TGCGCCAGCAGCCAAGTCGGGACAGGGGACGAGCAGTACTTC. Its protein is CASSQVGTGDEQYF.

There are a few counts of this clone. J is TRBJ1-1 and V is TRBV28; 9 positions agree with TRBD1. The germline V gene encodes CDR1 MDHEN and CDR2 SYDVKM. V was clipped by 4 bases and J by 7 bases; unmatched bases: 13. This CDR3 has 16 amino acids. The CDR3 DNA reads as TGTGCCAGCAGTTCCCCCTGGGGGACAGGGAAATTTGAAGCTTTCTTT. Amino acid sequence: CASSSPWGTGKFEAFF. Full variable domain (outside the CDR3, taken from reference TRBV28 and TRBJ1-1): DVKVTQSSRYLVKRTGEKVFLECVQDMDHENMFWYRQDPGLGLRLIYFSYDVKMKEKGDIPEGYSVSREKKERFSLILESASTNQTSMYLCASSSPWGTGKFEAFFGQGTRLTVV.

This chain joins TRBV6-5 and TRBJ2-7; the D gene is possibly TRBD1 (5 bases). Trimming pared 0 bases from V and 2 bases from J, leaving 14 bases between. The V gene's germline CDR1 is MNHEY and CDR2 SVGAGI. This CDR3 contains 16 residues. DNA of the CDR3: TGTGCCAGCAGTTACTCGATTGCAGGGCACCCCTACGAGCAGTACTTC. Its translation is CASSYSIAGHPYEQYF.

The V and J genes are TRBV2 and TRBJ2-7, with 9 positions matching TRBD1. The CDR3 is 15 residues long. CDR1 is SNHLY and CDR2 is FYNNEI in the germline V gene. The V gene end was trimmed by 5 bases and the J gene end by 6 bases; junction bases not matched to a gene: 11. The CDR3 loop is CASSIRTGVSREQYF. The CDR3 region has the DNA TGTGCCAGCAGTATCAGGACAGGGGTTAGCCGCGAGCAGTACTTC.

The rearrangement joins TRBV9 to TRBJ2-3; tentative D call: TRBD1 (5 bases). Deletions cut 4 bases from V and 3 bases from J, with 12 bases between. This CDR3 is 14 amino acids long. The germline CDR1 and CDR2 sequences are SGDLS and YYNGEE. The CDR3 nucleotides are TGTGCCAGCAGCCTCCCCCGACAGACAGATACGCAGTATTTT. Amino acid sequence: CASSLPRQTDTQYF.

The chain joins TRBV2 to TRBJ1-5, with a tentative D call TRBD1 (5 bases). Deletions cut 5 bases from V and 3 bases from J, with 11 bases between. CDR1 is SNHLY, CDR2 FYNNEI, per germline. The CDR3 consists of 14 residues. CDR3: CASSPGTHNQPQHF. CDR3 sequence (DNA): TGTGCCAGCAGTCCCGGGACTCACAATCAGCCCCAGCATTTT.

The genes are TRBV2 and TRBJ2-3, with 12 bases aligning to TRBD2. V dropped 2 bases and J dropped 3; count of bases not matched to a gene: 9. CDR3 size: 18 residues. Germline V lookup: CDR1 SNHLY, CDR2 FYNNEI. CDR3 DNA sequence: TGTGCCAGCAGTGAATCCGGGACTAGCGGGCGTGGGACAGATACGCAGTATTTT. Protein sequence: CASSESGTSGRGTDTQYF. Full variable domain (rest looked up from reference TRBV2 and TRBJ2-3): EPEVTQTPSHQVTQMGQEVILRCVPISNHLYFYWYRQILGQKVEFLVSFYNNEISEKSEIFDDQFSVERPDGSNFTLKIRSTKLEDSAMYFCASSESGTSGRGTDTQYFGPGTRLTVL.

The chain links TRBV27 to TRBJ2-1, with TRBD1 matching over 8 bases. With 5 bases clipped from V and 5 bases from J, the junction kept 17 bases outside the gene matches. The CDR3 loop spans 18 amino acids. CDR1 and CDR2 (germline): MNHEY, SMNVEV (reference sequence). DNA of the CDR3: TGTGCCAGCAGTACGCGCTTGTCGTGGGACAGGATTAACAATGAGCAGTTCTTC. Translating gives CASSTRLSWDRINNEQFF.

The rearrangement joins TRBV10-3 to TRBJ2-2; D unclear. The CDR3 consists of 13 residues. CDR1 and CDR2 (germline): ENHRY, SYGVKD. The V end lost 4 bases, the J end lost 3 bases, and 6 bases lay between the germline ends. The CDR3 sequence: CAISGSDTGELFF. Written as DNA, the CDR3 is TGTGCCATCAGTGGATCAGACACCGGGGAGCTGTTTTTT.

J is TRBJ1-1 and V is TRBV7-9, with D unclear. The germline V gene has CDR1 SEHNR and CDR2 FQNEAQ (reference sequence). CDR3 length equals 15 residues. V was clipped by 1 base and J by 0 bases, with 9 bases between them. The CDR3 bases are TGTGCCAGCAGCTTAGTGGCCAGTATGAACACTGAAGCTTTCTTT. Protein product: CASSLVASMNTEAFF.

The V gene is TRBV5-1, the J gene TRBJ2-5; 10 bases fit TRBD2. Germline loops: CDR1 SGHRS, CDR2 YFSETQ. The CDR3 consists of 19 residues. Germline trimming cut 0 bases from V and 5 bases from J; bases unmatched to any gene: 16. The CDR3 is CASSLGFLASGSNGETQYF. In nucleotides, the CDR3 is TGCGCCAGCAGCTTGGGGTTCCTGGCTAGCGGGAGTAATGGGGAGACCCAGTACTTC.

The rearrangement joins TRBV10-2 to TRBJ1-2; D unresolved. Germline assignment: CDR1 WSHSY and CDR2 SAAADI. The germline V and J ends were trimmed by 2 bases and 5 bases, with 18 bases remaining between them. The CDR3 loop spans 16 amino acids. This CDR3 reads CASSESGRQTTYGYTF. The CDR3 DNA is TGCGCCAGCAGTGAGAGCGGCAGGCAGACGACGTATGGCTACACCTTC.

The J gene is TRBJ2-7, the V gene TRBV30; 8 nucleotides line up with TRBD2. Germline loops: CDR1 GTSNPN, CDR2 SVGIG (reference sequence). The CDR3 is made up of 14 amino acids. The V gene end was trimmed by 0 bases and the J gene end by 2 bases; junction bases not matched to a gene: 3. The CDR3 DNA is TGTGCCTGGAGTGTCGGGGGGGTGGCCTACGAGCAGTACTTC. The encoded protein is CAWSVGGVAYEQYF.

Here the CDR3 DNA reads TGCGCCAGCAGCCAACGAGGGTACTCGCGGAATGAGCAGTTCTTC. Translated, it gives CASSQRGYSRNEQFF. V and J are TRBV4-1 and TRBJ2-1; TRBD2 is a possible D gene (5 bases). Germline CDR1 and CDR2: MGHRA and YSYEKL. Trimming removed 2 bases at V and 7 bases at J, with 15 bases between. The CDR3 consists of 15 residues.

The CDR3 DNA sequence: TGTGCCACCCAGGGGGCGATGCCCAACAATGAGCAGTTCTTC. Translating it yields CATQGAMPNNEQFF. This chain connects TRBV27 to TRBJ2-1; 8 nucleotides align to TRBD1. CDR1 is MNHEY, CDR2 SMNVEV, per germline (reference sequence). This CDR3 region has 14 residues. With V trimmed by 10 bases and J by 5 bases, 10 bases remained unmatched.

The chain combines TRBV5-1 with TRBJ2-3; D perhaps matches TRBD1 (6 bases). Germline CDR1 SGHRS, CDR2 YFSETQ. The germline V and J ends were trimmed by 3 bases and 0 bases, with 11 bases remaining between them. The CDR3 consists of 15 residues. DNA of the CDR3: TGCGCCAGCAGCTCGGACAGTTTTAGCACAGATACGCAGTATTTT. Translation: CASSSDSFSTDTQYF. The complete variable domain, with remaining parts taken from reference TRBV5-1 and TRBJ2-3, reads KAGVTQTPRYLIKTRGQQVTLSCSPISGHRSVSWYQQTPGQGLQFLFEYFSETQRNKGNFPGRFSGRQFSNSRSEMNVSTLELGDSALYLCASSSDSFSTDTQYFGPGTRLTVL.

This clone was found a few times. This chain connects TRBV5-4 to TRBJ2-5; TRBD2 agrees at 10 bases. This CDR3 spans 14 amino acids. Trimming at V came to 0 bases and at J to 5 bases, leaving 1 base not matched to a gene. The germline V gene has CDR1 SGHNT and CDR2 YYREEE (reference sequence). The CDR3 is CASSLGAGGETQYF. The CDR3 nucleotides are TGTGCCAGCAGCTTGGGAGCGGGGGGGGAGACCCAGTACTTC.

The CDR3 DNA reads as TGTGCCTGGAGTCGACAGGAGAACGGCTACACCTTC. It yields the protein CAWSRQENGYTF. J is TRBJ1-2 and V is TRBV30; D may be TRBD1 (6 bases). This CDR3 has 12 residues. V lost 2 bases, J lost 8 bases, and 12 bases lay in between. The germline gives CDR1 GTSNPN, CDR2 SVGIG (reference sequence).

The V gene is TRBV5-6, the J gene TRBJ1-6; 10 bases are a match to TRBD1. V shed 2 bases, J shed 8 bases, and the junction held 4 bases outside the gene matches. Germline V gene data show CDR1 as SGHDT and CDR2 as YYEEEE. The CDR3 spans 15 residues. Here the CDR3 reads CASSFIGTGDSPLHF. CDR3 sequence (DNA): TGTGCCAGCAGCTTTATAGGGACAGGGGATTCACCCCTCCACTTT.